This paragraph reports one T cell receptor (beta chain). Its antigen is unidentified. The Oncomine TCR Beta short-read assay was applied to DNA of cultured CD4+ T cells. It was from cultured CD4+ T cells that genomic DNA was extracted. TCRdb fed the PCR reads into MiXCR, producing one record per CDR3 protein. The top ten hold 15% to 20% of the sample, which has approximately 13,000 distinct CDR3 sequences, just under 30% seen once. This sample stems from a study of vaccination and CD4 T cells after COVID-19. Stated treatment: roughly 10-day PBMC culture with coronavirus spike peptide pools or control peptides (ViraFEST assay). ViraFEST relied on peptide pools to expand antigen-specific T cells; the TCRs were sequenced afterward. The junction had 6 bases not matched to a gene; V was cut back by 1 base and J by 4 bases. The CDR3 spans 15 residues. CDR1 and CDR2 (germline): SEHNR, FQNEAQ (reference sequence).

The sequence was obtained from a human donor who received a COVID-19 vaccine. The material sequenced was CD4+ T cells from blood, cultured in vitro, taken before SARS-CoV-2 vaccination. The chain combines TRBV7-9 with TRBJ1-2; 7 nucleotides match TRBD1. CDR3: CASSLGGGLRYGYTF. For the CDR3, the DNA is TGTGCCAGCAGCTTAGGAGGGGGCCTGCGCTATGGCTACACCTTC. Full variable domain (missing parts from reference TRBV7-9 and TRBJ1-2): DTGVSQNPRHKITKRGQNVTFRCDPISEHNRLYWYRQTLGQGPEFLTYFQNEAQLEKSRLLSDRFSAERPKGSFSTLEIQRTEQGDSAMYLCASSLGGGLRYGYTFGSGTRLTVV.